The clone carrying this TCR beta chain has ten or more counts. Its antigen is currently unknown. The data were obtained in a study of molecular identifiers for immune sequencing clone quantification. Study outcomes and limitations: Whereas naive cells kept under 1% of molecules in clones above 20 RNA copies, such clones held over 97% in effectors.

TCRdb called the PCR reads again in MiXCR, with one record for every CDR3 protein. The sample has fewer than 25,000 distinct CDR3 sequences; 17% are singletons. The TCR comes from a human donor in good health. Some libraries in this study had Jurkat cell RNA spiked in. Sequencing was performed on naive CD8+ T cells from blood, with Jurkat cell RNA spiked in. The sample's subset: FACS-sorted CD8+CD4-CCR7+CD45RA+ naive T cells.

The CDR3 spells CASSSPSSPGSLQETQYF. The CDR3 DNA sequence: TGTGCCAGCAGTTCCCCCTCGTCCCCGGGGTCTCTCCAAGAGACCCAGTACTTC. The V and J genes are TRBV28 and TRBJ2-5, with a possible D match to TRBD2 (5 bases). The CDR3 consists of 18 residues. V dropped 4 bases and J dropped 1 base, with 22 bases sitting between them. Per germline, CDR1 MDHEN and CDR2 SYDVKM.